These T cell receptor beta chains were read from a single sample in a study of cytomegalovirus exposure and HLA in healthy donors. Assay used: immunoSEQ multiplex PCR; TCRdb lists only in-frame clones, some missing. In the table there are 180,000 or so clones, approximately 82% of which are singletons. The sequencing input was PBMCs. The receptors come from a woman aged 25-40 years in good health and CMV-seropositive. The CDR3 runs from the conserved cysteine through the conserved F or W. Fields, in order: clone size, D gene, J gene, V gene, CDR3 DNA, CDR3 protein. The D gene is left open where the match is weak. Size is stated for part of the rows, as once, few or many counts, or as a class when the clone is expanded.

>-|-|TRBJ1-1|TRBV18
TGTGCCAGCTCACCCGCGGGAAGCGGGACTGAAGCTTTCTTT
CASSPAGSGTEAFF
>-|TRBD2|TRBJ2-7|TRBV5-4
TGTGCCAGCAGCCCCGGGACTAGCGGGATTTTGGCGCAGTACTTC
CASSPGTSGILAQYF
>-|TRBD1|TRBJ2-1|TRBV6-5
TGTGCCAGCAGGGAGACAGGGAACAATGAGCAGTTCTTC
CASRETGNNEQFF
>-|TRBD1|TRBJ1-1|TRBV6-1
TGTGCCAGCAGTGAATTAGGGACAGCAGTGAACACTGAAGCTTTCTTT
CASSELGTAVNTEAFF
>-|-|TRBJ1-4|TRBV7-6
TGTGCCAGCAGCTTGGCAGGGTTGGATGAAAAACTGTTTTTT
CASSLAGLDEKLFF
>-|TRBD2|TRBJ2-2|TRBV2
TGTGCCAGCAAGGGGCCTAGCGGGAACACCGGGGAGCTGTTTTTT
CASKGPSGNTGELFF
>once|TRBD1|TRBJ2-1|TRBV2
TGTGCCAGCAGGACGGGACAGGCTACCTCTGATGAGCAGTTCTTC
CASRTGQATSDEQFF
>-|TRBD1|TRBJ2-7|TRBV2
TGTGCCAGCAGTGGATTAGGACAGGTCGCACACGTCCCCTACGAGCAGTACTTC
CASSGLGQVAHVPYEQYF
>once|TRBD1|TRBJ1-1|TRBV27
TGTGCCAGCAGTTTAACAGGGGACACTGAAGCTTTCTTT
CASSLTGDTEAFF
>-|-|TRBJ1-2|TRBV7-9
TGTGCCAGCAGCTTAGGGCTCGGCCCCGGGGATGGCTACACCTTC
CASSLGLGPGDGYTF
>once|TRBD2|TRBJ2-2|TRBV27
TGTGCCAGCAGTTTAGTAGGTCTAGCGGGGACCGGGGAGCTGTTTTTT
CASSLVGLAGTGELFF
>-|-|TRBJ2-7|TRBV29-1
TGCAGCGCGGCCAGCGGGCGCTGGGACGAGCAGTACTTC
CSAASGRWDEQYF
>few|TRBD1|TRBJ1-5|TRBV27
TGTGCCAGCAGTTTGTCAGGGGGTCAAAATCAGCCCCAGCATTTT
CASSLSGGQNQPQHF
>-|-|TRBJ1-2|TRBV25-1
TGTGCCAGCAGGGGGGCTGACTATGGCTACACCTTC
CASRGADYGYTF
>-|-|TRBJ2-6|TRBV5-1
TGCGCCAGCAGCTTGGACGGGAACTCTGGGGCCAACGTCCTGACTTTC
CASSLDGNSGANVLTF
>-|-|TRBJ2-6|TRBV5-4
TGTGCCAGCAGGAGGATGAGGTCTGGGGCCAACGTCCTGACTTTC
CASRRMRSGANVLTF
>-|-|TRBJ2-7|TRBV6-5
TGTGCCAGCAGTTACTCGGTGGGGGCCCCCTACGAGCAGTACTTC
CASSYSVGAPYEQYF
>-|-|TRBJ2-2|TRBV9
TGTGCCAGCAAAGGGGGGGCGGACACCGGGGAGCTGTTTTTT
CASKGGADTGELFF
>-|-|TRBJ2-7|TRBV13
TGTGCCAGCAGCCTCCTCGGGGGGCGGCTCTACGAGCAGTACTTC
CASSLLGGRLYEQYF
>-|-|TRBJ2-3|TRBV30
TGTGCCTGGAGTGGGAGGGCCACAGATACGCAGTATTTT
CAWSGRATDTQYF
>-|TRBD2|TRBJ2-1|TRBV11-1
TGTGCCAGCACCAAGGCAGGGGGGACTAGCGGGAGGGAGCAGTTCTTC
CASTKAGGTSGREQFF
>once|TRBD2|TRBJ2-5|TRBV6-6
TGTGCCAGCAGTTCCGGACTAGCGGGAGTGGAGACCCAGTACTTC
CASSSGLAGVETQYF
>-|TRBD2|TRBJ2-7|TRBV29-1
TGCAGCGCCACCGGGACTAGCAGACGGCTCAGCTACGAGCAGTACTTC
CSATGTSRRLSYEQYF
>-|-|TRBJ2-3|TRBV9
TGTGCCAGCAGCGTGAAGCTCTTCACAGATACGCAGTATTTT
CASSVKLFTDTQYF
>-|-|TRBJ2-7|TRBV6-5
TGTGCCAGCAGTTCCCCACGCGCCTACGAGCAGTACTTC
CASSSPRAYEQYF
>-|TRBD2|TRBJ2-1|TRBV7-9
TGTGCCAGCAGCTTTTTTGGCCAGCGGGAGAGTAATGAGCAGTTCTTC
CASSFFGQRESNEQFF
>-|-|TRBJ2-1|TRBV18
TGTGCCAGCTCAGCTGCGAGCTCCTACAATGAGCAGTTCTTC
CASSAASSYNEQFF
>-|TRBD1|TRBJ2-7|TRBV6-5
TGTGCCAGCAGTTCCCCGAGGGGGCCCTACGAGCAGTACTTC
CASSSPRGPYEQYF
>-|-|TRBJ1-2|TRBV5-5
TGTGCCAGCAGCCCGGAGGACAACTATGGCTACACCTTC
CASSPEDNYGYTF
>few|-|TRBJ2-3|TRBV5-1
TGCGCCAGCAGCTCCAATAGAGCGGGTAGTAGCACAGATACGCAGTATTTT
CASSSNRAGSSTDTQYF
>-|-|TRBJ2-7|TRBV4-1
TGCGCCAGCAGCTATGACCGGGCCCAGGGCGAGCAGTACTTC
CASSYDRAQGEQYF
>-|TRBD1|TRBJ1-5|TRBV2
TGTGCCAGCACGGGACAGGGGGCTAATCAGCCCCAGCATTTT
CASTGQGANQPQHF
>-|-|TRBJ1-5|TRBV5-6
TGTGCCAGCAGCTTGCGAGGGAATCAGCCCCAGCATTTT
CASSLRGNQPQHF
>-|-|TRBJ1-1|TRBV2
TGTGCCAGCAGCCTCCCCTCCAAACAGGGTTTAGCTTTCTTT
CASSLPSKQGLAFF
>-|TRBD1|TRBJ2-1|TRBV29-1
TGCAGCGTCACGGGACAGGGGGTCGGCAATGAGCAGTTCTTC
CSVTGQGVGNEQFF
>-|-|TRBJ2-5|TRBV19
TGTGCCAGTAGTTGGGTAGCGGCCGGAGAGACCCAGTACTTC
CASSWVAAGETQYF
>-|TRBD1|TRBJ1-2|TRBV5-1
TGCGCCAGCAGCCCGGGACAGGGTAACTATGGCTACACCTTC
CASSPGQGNYGYTF
>-|TRBD1|TRBJ2-5|TRBV7-8
TGTGCCAGCAGCCCCCGCCGGACAGGGGGTTCCCAGTACTTC
CASSPRRTGGSQYF
>-|-|TRBJ2-2|TRBV15
TGTGCCACCAGTCGGGGAAAGGGGAACACCGGGGAGCTGTTTTTT
CATSRGKGNTGELFF
>-|-|TRBJ2-1|TRBV11-2
TGTGCCAGCAGCCCCTCGACCAGGGTGGCATGGCAGTTCTTC
CASSPSTRVAWQFF
>-|TRBD2|TRBJ2-7|TRBV6-1
TGTGCCAGCAGGGGGGGAGGGTCCTACGAGCAGTACTTC
CASRGGGSYEQYF
>-|TRBD1|TRBJ2-7|TRBV7-9
TGTGCCAGCAGCTTAACTGGACAGGGTTCCGAGCAGTACTTC
CASSLTGQGSEQYF
>few|TRBD2|TRBJ2-2|TRBV5-4
TGTGCCAGCAGCCCGGAAGGGCGGGGGGCCACCGGGGAGCTGTTTTTT
CASSPEGRGATGELFF
>-|-|TRBJ2-3|TRBV30
TGTGCCTGGAGTGTACAAGCGGCAACCACAGATACGCAGTATTTT
CAWSVQAATTDTQYF